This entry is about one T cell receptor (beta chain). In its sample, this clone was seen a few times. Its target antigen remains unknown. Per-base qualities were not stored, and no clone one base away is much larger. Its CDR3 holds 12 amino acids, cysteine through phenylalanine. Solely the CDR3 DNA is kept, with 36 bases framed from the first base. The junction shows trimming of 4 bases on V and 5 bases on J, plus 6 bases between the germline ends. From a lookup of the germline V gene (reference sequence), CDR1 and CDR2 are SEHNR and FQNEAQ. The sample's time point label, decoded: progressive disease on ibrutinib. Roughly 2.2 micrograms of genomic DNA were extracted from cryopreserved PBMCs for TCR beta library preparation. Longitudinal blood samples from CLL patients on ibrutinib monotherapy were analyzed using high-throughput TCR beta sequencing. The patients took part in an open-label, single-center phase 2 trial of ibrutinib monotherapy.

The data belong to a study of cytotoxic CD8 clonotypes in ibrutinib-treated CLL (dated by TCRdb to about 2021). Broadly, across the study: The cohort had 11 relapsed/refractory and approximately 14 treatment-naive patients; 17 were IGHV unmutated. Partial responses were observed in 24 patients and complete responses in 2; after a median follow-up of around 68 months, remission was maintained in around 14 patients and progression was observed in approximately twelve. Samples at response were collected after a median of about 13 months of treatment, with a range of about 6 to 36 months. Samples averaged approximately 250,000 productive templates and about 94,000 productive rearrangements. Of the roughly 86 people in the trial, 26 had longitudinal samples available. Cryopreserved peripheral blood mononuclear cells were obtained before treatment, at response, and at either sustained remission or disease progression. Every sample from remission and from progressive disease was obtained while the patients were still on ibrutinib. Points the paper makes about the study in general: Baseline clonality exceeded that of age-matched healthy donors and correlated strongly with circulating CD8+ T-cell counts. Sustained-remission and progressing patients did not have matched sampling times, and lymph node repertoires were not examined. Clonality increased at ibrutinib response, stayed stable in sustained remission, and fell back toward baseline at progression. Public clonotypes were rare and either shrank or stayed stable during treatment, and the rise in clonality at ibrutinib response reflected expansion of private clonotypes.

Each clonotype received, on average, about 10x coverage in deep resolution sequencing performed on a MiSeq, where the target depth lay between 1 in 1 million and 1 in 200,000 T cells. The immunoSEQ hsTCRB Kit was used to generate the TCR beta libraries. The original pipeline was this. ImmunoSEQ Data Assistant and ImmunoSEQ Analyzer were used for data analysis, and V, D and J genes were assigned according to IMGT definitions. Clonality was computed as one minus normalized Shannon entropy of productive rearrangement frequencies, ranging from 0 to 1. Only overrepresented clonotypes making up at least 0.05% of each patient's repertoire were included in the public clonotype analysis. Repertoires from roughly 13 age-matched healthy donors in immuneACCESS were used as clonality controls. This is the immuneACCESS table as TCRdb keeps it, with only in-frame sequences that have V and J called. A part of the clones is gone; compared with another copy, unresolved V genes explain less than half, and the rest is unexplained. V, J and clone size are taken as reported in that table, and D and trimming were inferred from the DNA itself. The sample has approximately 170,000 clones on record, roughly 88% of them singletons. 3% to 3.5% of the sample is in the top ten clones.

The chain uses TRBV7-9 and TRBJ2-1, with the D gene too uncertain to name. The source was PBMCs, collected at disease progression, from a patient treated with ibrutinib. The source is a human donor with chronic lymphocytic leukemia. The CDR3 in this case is CASSSLNNEQFF. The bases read TGTGCCAGCAGCTCCCTCAACAATGAGCAGTTCTTC.